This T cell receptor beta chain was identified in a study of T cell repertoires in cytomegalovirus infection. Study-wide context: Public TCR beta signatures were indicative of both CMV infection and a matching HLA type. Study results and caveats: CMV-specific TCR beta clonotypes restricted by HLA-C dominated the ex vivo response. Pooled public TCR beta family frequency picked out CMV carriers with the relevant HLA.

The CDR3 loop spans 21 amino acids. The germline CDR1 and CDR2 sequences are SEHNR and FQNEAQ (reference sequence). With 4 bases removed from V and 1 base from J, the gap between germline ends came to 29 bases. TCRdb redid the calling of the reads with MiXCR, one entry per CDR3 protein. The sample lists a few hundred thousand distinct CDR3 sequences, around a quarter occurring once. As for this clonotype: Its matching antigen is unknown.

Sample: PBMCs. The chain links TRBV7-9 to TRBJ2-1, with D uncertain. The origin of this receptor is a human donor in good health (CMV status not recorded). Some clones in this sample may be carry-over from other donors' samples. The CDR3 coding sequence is TGTGCCAGCAGCTCCCCCTTGTTTATCCCTCCCGACGGAAAATCCTACAATGAGCAGTTCTTC. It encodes CASSSPLFIPPDGKSYNEQFF.